This entry features one T cell receptor (beta chain) sequence. Its target is not known. The V gene end was trimmed by 0 bases and the J gene end by 2 bases; junction bases not matched to a gene: 4. Germline V gene data show CDR1 as SGHRS and CDR2 as YFSETQ. This CDR3 region has 15 residues. This specimen comes from a study of PD-1 blockade in mismatch repair-deficient tumors. Mismatch repair deficiency was confirmed in all patients, by PCR or immunohistochemistry. Libraries were prepared by immunoSEQ multiplex PCR; TCRdb keeps only in-frame clonotypes and omits some of them. Among more than 15,000 clones listed, roughly 84% were seen once. Study-level findings and limits: Rapid post-treatment expansion, then contraction, generally preceding radiologic response, marked tumor-resident clones.

This chain connects TRBV5-1 to TRBJ2-7, with TRBD2 matching 8 bases. The specimen comprised PBMCs, sampled 4 weeks after starting pembrolizumab. The sequence was obtained from an adult with mismatch repair-deficient cancer. CDR3 DNA: TGCGCCAGCAGCTTGGTTGGGACTAGTCCCTACGAGCAGTACTTC. Its translation: CASSLVGTSPYEQYF.